This is a list of T cell receptor beta chains from one sample in a study of T-cell memory formation after mild COVID-19. TCRdb independently ran MiXCR on the 5' RACE reads; one entry per CDR3 protein. Here the sample spans about 390,000 distinct CDR3 sequences, around 21% being singletons. The sample comprised PBMCs or a T cell subset sorted from them (not recorded which). These receptors originate from an adult woman who had mild COVID-19 (a few samples of this study predate the infection). Cell type and time point are not known. The CDR3 runs from the conserved cysteine through the conserved F or W. The D gene is left open where the match is weak. Clone size is stated in some rows and not others, as once, few, many or a class when expanded.

CDR3nt	CDR3aa	d_gene	abundance	v_gene	j_gene
TGTGCCAGCAGTTTCAGCGCCAATGAGCAGTTCTTC	CASSFSANEQFF	.	few	TRBV27	TRBJ2-1
TGTGCCAGCAGGCAAGCGGGAGATAGCACAGATACGCAGTATTTT	CASRQAGDSTDTQYF	TRBD2	.	TRBV6-6	TRBJ2-3
TGTGCCAGCAGCTTAAACGCTCACGGCTACGAGCAGTACTTC	CASSLNAHGYEQYF	.	few	TRBV7-2	TRBJ2-7
TGTGCCAGCAGTTTCTCTAGCGGGCTCTCCTACGAGCAGTACTTC	CASSFSSGLSYEQYF	TRBD2	few	TRBV6-2/TRBV6-3	TRBJ2-7
TGTGCCAGCAGCCCCGTAGCGGGGGGGCTAACCGGTACGCAGTATTTT	CASSPVAGGLTGTQYF	TRBD2	.	TRBV4-2	TRBJ2-3
TGTGCTAGCAGCTTAGCAGCCGGGGAGCTGTTTTTT	CASSLAAGELFF	.	.	TRBV7-9	TRBJ2-2
TGTGCCAGCAGTTTAAAGGGGGCGCATAGGGGCTACACCTTC	CASSLKGAHRGYTF	TRBD1	few	TRBV12-3/TRBV12-4	TRBJ1-2
TGCAGCGTCGTTACCGGGACAGGGAGGACCGAGCAGTACTTC	CSVVTGTGRTEQYF	TRBD1	few	TRBV29-1	TRBJ2-7
TGTGCCAGCAGCCAAGATATTAACAGGGGGAGAACGACTGGGGCCAACGTCCTGACTTTC	CASSQDINRGRTTGANVLTF	TRBD1	many	TRBV4-2	TRBJ2-6
TGTGCCAGCAGCCAAGATCGGGGGCGGGAGACCCAGTACTTC	CASSQDRGRETQYF	.	few	TRBV4-2	TRBJ2-5
TGTGCCGCAGCAACGGGACAGGGGGCCTACGAGCAGTACTTC	CAAATGQGAYEQYF	TRBD1	.	TRBV10-3	TRBJ2-7
TGTGCCAGCAGGACCGGGACAGACAAAGAGACCCAGTACTTC	CASRTGTDKETQYF	TRBD1	few	TRBV6-2/TRBV6-3	TRBJ2-5
TGCAGCGTTGGGGGGGCGGGGTACGAGCAGTACTTC	CSVGGAGYEQYF	.	few	TRBV29-1	TRBJ2-7
TGCAGTGCTAGAACCTACGGGACTAGCGGGAGTGGGTCCTACAATGAGCAGTTCTTC	CSARTYGTSGSGSYNEQFF	TRBD2	few	TRBV20-1	TRBJ2-1
TGTGCCAGCACCCACAGTGCAACTAATGAAAAACTGTTTTTT	CASTHSATNEKLFF	.	.	TRBV28	TRBJ1-4
TGCAGTGCTCGGGCCACAGGGGCCTACGAGCAGTACTTC	CSARATGAYEQYF	TRBD1	few	TRBV20-1	TRBJ2-7
TGTGCCAGCAGCCGGCGGGGGGGCTATGGCTACACCTTC	CASSRRGGYGYTF	.	.	TRBV7-9	TRBJ1-2
TGTGCCACCAGCAGAGATAACTCTGGAGGGTCGCTAATGAACACTGAAGCTTTCTTT	CATSRDNSGGSLMNTEAFF	.	.	TRBV15	TRBJ1-1
TGCAGTGCTAGTATAGGGGCCCAAGAGACCCAGTACTTC	CSASIGAQETQYF	.	.	TRBV20-1	TRBJ2-5
TGTGCCAGCACCGAGGCGGACAGGGGAAACTATGGCTACACCTTC	CASTEADRGNYGYTF	TRBD1	.	TRBV9	TRBJ1-2
TGCAGTGCTAGAAACCCGGCATCGGAGACCCAGTACTTC	CSARNPASETQYF	.	.	TRBV20-1	TRBJ2-5
TGTGCCAGCAGCCTGACAGGGGGCCAAGGAGAGACCCAGTACTTC	CASSLTGGQGETQYF	TRBD1	few	TRBV27	TRBJ2-5
TGTGCCAGCAGCTATGCGGGGGGGGAGACCGGGGAGCTGTTTTTT	CASSYAGGETGELFF	TRBD2	few	TRBV12-3/TRBV12-4	TRBJ2-2
TGTGCCATCAGGGAGACTAGCGGATACAATGAGCAGTTCTTC	CAIRETSGYNEQFF	TRBD2	.	TRBV10-3	TRBJ2-1
TGTGCCAGCAGACAAGGACCCGATACGCAGTATTTT	CASRQGPDTQYF	.	few	TRBV2	TRBJ2-3
TGCAGTGCCACACAGGGATACAATCAGCCCCAGCATTTT	CSATQGYNQPQHF	.	.	TRBV20-1	TRBJ1-5
TGTGCCAGCAGGGGAAAGGACAGGGGTCGTGAGCAGTTCTTC	CASRGKDRGREQFF	TRBD1	.	TRBV7-2	TRBJ2-1
TGCGCCAGCAGCGCCTGGACGGCGGCGGGGGAGTCTAGCACAGATACGCAGTATTTT	CASSAWTAAGESSTDTQYF	TRBD2	.	TRBV5-1	TRBJ2-3
TGTGCCAGCAGTTACGCGCGGTACAGGGGCGAGAAGTCATTC	CASSYARYRGEKSF	TRBD1	few	TRBV6-5	TRBJ2-5
TGTGCCAGCAGCCAAGTAGGTGGACTAGGGACCTACGAGCAGTACTTC	CASSQVGGLGTYEQYF	TRBD2	few	TRBV4-2	TRBJ2-7
TGTGCCAGCAGCCAAGAGGTGGGAGGGACAGATACGCAGTATTTT	CASSQEVGGTDTQYF	TRBD2	few	TRBV4-2	TRBJ2-3
TGTGCCAGCAGTGAAGCAGGGGGAAACTACAATGAGCAGTTCTTC	CASSEAGGNYNEQFF	.	many	TRBV6-1	TRBJ2-1
TGTGCCAGCAGCAAGGGACAGGGTCGGGTTTATAGCAATCAGCCCCAGCATTTT	CASSKGQGRVYSNQPQHF	TRBD1	.	TRBV5-5	TRBJ1-5
TGTGCCACCACGAGGTTTAACACCGGGGAGCTGTTTTTT	CATTRFNTGELFF	.	.	TRBV6-2/TRBV6-3	TRBJ2-2
TGTGCCAGCAGCTCCGTACAGGGAAGCACAGATACGCAGTATTTT	CASSSVQGSTDTQYF	.	.	TRBV12-3/TRBV12-4	TRBJ2-3
TGTGCCAGCAGCTCTCCCACAGGGGATGGCTACACCTTC	CASSSPTGDGYTF	TRBD1	few	TRBV12-3/TRBV12-4	TRBJ1-2
TGTGCCAGCAGCTTACAGGGATCCACCGGGGAGCTGTTTTTT	CASSLQGSTGELFF	.	many	TRBV7-3	TRBJ2-2
TGTGCCAGCAGTCCGGGACTAGCGGGGGGAAGCTCCTACAATGAGCAGTTCTTC	CASSPGLAGGSSYNEQFF	TRBD2	few	TRBV12-3/TRBV12-4	TRBJ2-1
TGTGCCAGCAGTTCCCAGGGGTCAGGGACCTACGAGCAGTACTTC	CASSSQGSGTYEQYF	.	few	TRBV6-5	TRBJ2-7
TGTGCCACCAGTAACCCCATGGGAGGGGCGAGGACAGATACGCAGTATTTT	CATSNPMGGARTDTQYF	TRBD2	.	TRBV24-1	TRBJ2-3
TGTGCCAGCAGTTTTCGACTAGCGGGAGGGGGAGATACGCAGTATTTT	CASSFRLAGGGDTQYF	TRBD2	few	TRBV12-3/TRBV12-4	TRBJ2-3
TGTGCCACCAGTGATACGAGGGGATCCTACGAGCAGTACTTC	CATSDTRGSYEQYF	.	few	TRBV24-1	TRBJ2-7
TGTGCCACCAGCAGAGATCTTGGGGGGCGGACCCAGTACTTC	CATSRDLGGRTQYF	.	.	TRBV15	TRBJ2-5
TGCAGCGTTCGAGGGGGGACGAACACCGGGGAGCTGTTTTTT	CSVRGGTNTGELFF	.	few	TRBV29-1	TRBJ2-2
TGTGCCTGGAGTGGAGGTATGAACACTGAAGCTTTCTTT	CAWSGGMNTEAFF	.	few	TRBV30	TRBJ1-1